This TCR beta chain was captured by sequencing in a study of shared clonotypes between healthy human individuals. Study-level information: Used for every donor were three CD4 naive, three CD4 memory, two CD8 naive and one CD8 memory plate.

Method: immunoSEQ multiplex PCR; TCRdb's copy keeps in-frame clones and lacks some. The sample consists of 2,500,000 or so clones, more than 85% of them appearing once. The germline V and J ends were trimmed by 1 base and 4 bases, with 14 bases remaining between them. The CDR3 covers 16 residues. Germline V lookup: CDR1 SGHTA, CDR2 FQGTGA. The gene calls are TRBV7-3 and TRBJ2-1, with D possibly being TRBD1 or TRBD2 (6 bases each). The sample consisted of naive CD4+ T cells from PBMCs. Subset given: CD45RA+ positively selected. This TCR came from a man younger than 30 in good health. Some clones in this sample may be carry-over from other donors' samples. The CDR3, as DNA: TGTGCCAGCAGCTTAAAGGGGGAGGCGTTATACAATGAGCAGTTCTTC. It encodes CASSLKGEALYNEQFF.